This TCR beta chain was sequenced in a study of T cells in Graves' hyperthyroidism and ophthalmopathy. CDR1 DFQATT and CDR2 SNEGSKA come from the germline V gene (reference sequence). CDR3 length: 13 amino acids. The V and J ends lost 7 bases and 0 bases, in that order; junction bases with no gene match: 2. Absent ophthalmopathy progression within 18 months defined stable Graves' hyperthyroidism. The patients, who ranged from 18 to 65 in age, presented with newly diagnosed hyperthyroidism lasting under 2 months. From RNA transcripts, TCR beta CDR3 regions were amplified. The HTBI primer set served for first-round RT-PCR of the TCR CDR3. MiXCR, applied by TCRdb to the multiplex PCR reads, yields one record per CDR3 protein. The data hold hundreds of thousands of distinct CDR3 sequences, with 35% observed a single time. As concerns this clonotype: The CDR3 end shows no conserved phenylalanine or tryptophan, and so a read error is likely.

Sequencing was done on a sample of blood. The receptor was isolated from a middle-aged woman with Graves' hyperthyroidism. The genes are TRBV20-1 and TRBJ2-2; 7 bases align to TRBD1. CDR3 DNA sequence: TGCAGTGTGGGACAGTCGAACACCGGGGAGCTGTTTTCT. Translated, it gives CSVGQSNTGELFS.